The rows below give T cell receptor beta chains drawn from one sample of a study of shared clonotypes between healthy human individuals. The assay was immunoSEQ multiplex PCR, and TCRdb's table has in-frame clones only and misses some. This sample has some 1.5 million clones, with around 98% found just once. Sample: naive CD4+ T cells sorted from blood. These receptors originate from a man aged 30 to 45 in good health. Both conserved end residues are part of each CDR3. A D gene is named only where the DNA matches it firmly. Size values are once, few and many counts, or a class for expanded clones, and some rows have none.

D: TRBD1
J: TRBJ1-1
size: -
V: TRBV5-1
CDR3: CASSLDTGTDEAFF
DNA: TGCGCCAGCAGCTTGGATACAGGGACAGACGAAGCTTTCTTT

D: -
J: TRBJ2-2
size: -
V: TRBV9
CDR3: CASSVGTDTGELFF
DNA: TGTGCCAGCAGCGTAGGTACAGACACCGGGGAGCTGTTTTTT

D: TRBD2
J: TRBJ2-7
size: once
V: TRBV19
CDR3: CASSRSGRSSEQYF
DNA: TGTGCCAGTAGTCGTAGCGGGAGAAGTAGTGAGCAGTACTTC

D: TRBD2
J: TRBJ2-1
size: -
V: TRBV7-9
CDR3: CASSSGLGSYNEQFF
DNA: TGTGCCAGCAGCTCGGGACTAGGTTCCTACAATGAGCAGTTCTTC

D: TRBD1
J: TRBJ2-1
size: -
V: TRBV2
CDR3: CASKHEGADNEQFF
DNA: TGTGCCAGCAAACACGAGGGGGCCGACAATGAGCAGTTCTTC

D: TRBD1
J: TRBJ1-5
size: -
V: TRBV7-2
CDR3: CASSPNPRGQVNQPQHF
DNA: TGTGCCAGCAGCCCCAACCCCCGGGGACAGGTCAATCAGCCCCAGCATTTT

D: TRBD2
J: TRBJ2-1
size: -
V: TRBV11-2
CDR3: CASSFPDPGTSGNYNEQFF
DNA: TGTGCCAGCAGCTTTCCGGACCCCGGGACTAGCGGGAACTACAATGAGCAGTTCTTC

D: -
J: TRBJ2-7
size: -
V: TRBV19
CDR3: CASSIADTSYEQYF
DNA: TGTGCCAGTAGTATCGCCGACACCTCCTACGAGCAGTACTTC

D: TRBD1
J: TRBJ1-2
size: -
V: TRBV18
CDR3: CASSPRDSGYTF
DNA: TGTGCCAGCTCACCACGGGACAGTGGCTACACCTTC

D: TRBD1
J: TRBJ1-2
size: -
V: TRBV5-1
CDR3: CASSSTGDHGYTF
DNA: TGCGCCAGCAGCTCTACAGGGGACCATGGCTACACCTTC

D: -
J: TRBJ1-1
size: -
V: TRBV4-3
CDR3: CASSQDLWATEAFF
DNA: TGCGCCAGCAGCCAAGATCTATGGGCCACTGAAGCTTTCTTT

D: TRBD1
J: TRBJ2-2
size: -
V: TRBV18
CDR3: CASSPWDRGLNTGELFF
DNA: TGTGCCAGCTCACCTTGGGACAGGGGGCTGAACACCGGGGAGCTGTTTTTT

D: -
J: TRBJ1-5
size: -
V: TRBV7-2
CDR3: CASSLGGANQPQHF
DNA: TGTGCCAGCAGCTTAGGAGGGGCCAATCAGCCCCAGCATTTT

D: TRBD1
J: TRBJ2-1
size: -
V: TRBV18
CDR3: CASSPGQQLYNEQFF
DNA: TGTGCCAGCTCCCCGGGACAGCAACTTTACAATGAGCAGTTCTTC

D: -
J: TRBJ2-5
size: few
V: TRBV5-1
CDR3: CASSLGPQETQYF
DNA: TGCGCCAGCAGCTTGGGACCCCAAGAGACCCAGTACTTC

D: TRBD1
J: TRBJ1-1
size: -
V: TRBV6-5
CDR3: CASSYLPGQPNTEAFF
DNA: TGTGCCAGCAGTTACTTACCGGGACAGCCGAACACTGAAGCTTTCTTT

D: -
J: TRBJ2-7
size: -
V: TRBV18
CDR3: CASSLGLGVSLEEEYF
DNA: TGTGCCAGCTCACTGGGTCTGGGGGTTAGCCTCGAGGAGGAGTACTTC

D: TRBD2
J: TRBJ2-7
size: -
V: TRBV28
CDR3: CASSSGFRDYQQYF
DNA: TGTGCCAGCAGTTCGGGGTTTCGGGACTACCAGCAGTACTTC

D: TRBD1
J: TRBJ1-2
size: -
V: TRBV28
CDR3: CASSLEARDSRPRNYGYTF
DNA: TGTGCCAGCAGTTTGGAGGCACGGGACAGCCGCCCGCGTAACTATGGCTACACCTTC

D: TRBD2
J: TRBJ2-2
size: -
V: TRBV6-4
CDR3: CASSVSSGRQGGELFF
DNA: TGTGCCAGCAGTGTCTCTAGCGGGAGACAAGGCGGGGAGCTGTTTTTT

D: -
J: TRBJ2-3
size: -
V: TRBV11-3
CDR3: CASSGGRTSASTDTQYF
DNA: TGTGCCAGCAGCGGGGGGCGTACTAGCGCAAGCACAGATACGCAGTATTTT

D: TRBD1
J: TRBJ2-7
size: -
V: TRBV27
CDR3: CASSLRQGAYEQYF
DNA: TGTGCCAGCAGTTTGCGACAGGGGGCTTACGAGCAGTACTTC

D: -
J: TRBJ2-7
size: -
V: TRBV2
CDR3: CASKSGLRRLDEQYF
DNA: TGTGCCAGCAAAAGCGGGCTGCGTCGCCTGGACGAGCAGTACTTC

D: -
J: TRBJ1-4
size: -
V: TRBV18
CDR3: CASSQGHLTNEKLFF
DNA: TGTGCCAGCTCACAGGGACACCTAACTAATGAAAAACTGTTTTTT

D: -
J: TRBJ2-3
size: -
V: TRBV19
CDR3: CASSATDTQYF
DNA: TGTGCCAGTAGTGCCACCGATACGCAGTATTTT

D: TRBD2
J: TRBJ2-1
size: -
V: TRBV6-4
CDR3: CASSTSSGRREQFF
DNA: TGTGCCAGCAGTACCTCTAGCGGGAGAAGGGAGCAGTTCTTC

D: TRBD2
J: TRBJ2-2
size: -
V: TRBV12-5
CDR3: CASGPGTSGYTGELFF
DNA: TGTGCTAGTGGCCCCGGGACTAGCGGCTACACCGGGGAGCTGTTTTTT

D: -
J: TRBJ1-2
size: -
V: TRBV5-4
CDR3: CASSFVNDVNYGYTF
DNA: TGTGCCAGCAGCTTCGTGAACGACGTGAACTATGGCTACACCTTC

D: -
J: TRBJ2-7
size: -
V: TRBV1
CDR3: CTSSQPIGLFPLVDEQYF
DNA: TGCACCAGCAGCCAACCTATCGGCCTCTTCCCCCTGGTGGACGAGCAGTACTTC